The source of this T cell receptor (beta chain) is a study of blood T cell repertoires in COVID-19. Across the study: From T cells, B-cell-depleted T cells, or PBMCs came the material, which was cDNA or gDNA.

As processed by the authors: It was from reference gene primer amplification that nucleated cell counts were estimated. Sequencing used immunoSEQ multiplex PCR; TCRdb keeps in-frame clones, though not all of them. The DNA was the basis for D and trimming; V, J and clone size are from that table. The table shows some 73,000 clones, with 80% to 90% occurring only once. Those enrolled in Seattle joined during active infection and were followed longitudinally afterward. The sequenced sample consisted of peripheral blood. This receptor was identified in a man of 80 years or more with COVID-19, enrolled during active disease.

Written as DNA, the CDR3 is TGTGCCAGCAGCTTGGATTCAACTAGCAGCTTCTATGGCTACACCTTC. This codes for CASSLDSTSSFYGYTF. This chain joins TRBV5-4 and TRBJ1-2; D is ambiguous. CDR3 length: 16 residues. Germline values: CDR1 SGHNT, CDR2 YYREEE (reference sequence). The germline V and J ends were trimmed by 0 bases and 4 bases, with 16 bases remaining between them.